One sample yielded the 29 T cell receptor beta chains listed below, sequenced in a study of blood T cells in healthy people across ages. The use of a sample-barcoded 5' primer and a J-beta primer mix characterized a second PCR of roughly 7 to 11 cycles. Each CDR3 protein gets one entry after TCRdb re-called the 5' RACE reads with MiXCR. The sample carries 750,000 to 1,000,000 distinct CDR3 sequences, 25% to 35% recorded once. The same data also contributed to another study, on T cells of mothers and their children.

Sample: blood. All receptors come from a woman aged 40 to 50 in good health.

There are many counts of this clonotype. The chain joins TRBV20-1 to TRBJ2-3, with D perhaps being TRBD1 or TRBD2 (5 bases each). Looked up from germline, CDR1 is DFQATT and CDR2 is SNEGSKA (reference sequence). Trimming removed 5 bases from V and 0 bases from J, with 15 bases in between. The CDR3 is made up of 15 amino acids. The CDR3 reads CSAESGTYSTDTQYF. DNA of the CDR3: TGCAGTGCTGAATCCGGGACGTACAGCACAGATACGCAGTATTTT.

This clonotype appeared a few times. The chain employs TRBV4-1 and TRBJ1-5; 8 positions agree with TRBD1. In germline, CDR1 is MGHRA, CDR2 YSYEKL. This CDR3 is 17 amino acids long. V lost 0 bases to trimming and J lost 0 bases; unmatched junction nucleotides: 4. The CDR3 DNA follows: TGCGCCAGCAGCCAAGAGCCAGGGGGCTTTAGCAATCAGCCCCAGCATTTT. Translating gives CASSQEPGGFSNQPQHF.

This clonotype was found a few times. The rearrangement links TRBV5-1 to TRBJ2-1; no reliable D call. The CDR3 is 14 amino acids. V gave up 2 bases and J gave up 2 bases, with 8 bases separating them. Per germline, CDR1 SGHRS and CDR2 YFSETQ. The CDR3 protein is CASSFGDTYNEQFF. The CDR3 region has the DNA TGCGCCAGCAGCTTTGGCGACACCTACAATGAGCAGTTCTTC.

This clonotype was counted only a few times. This sequence joins TRBV7-9 and TRBJ2-7, with 7 bases fitting TRBD1. Germline CDR1 and CDR2: SEHNR and FQNEAQ (reference sequence). The CDR3 has 16 amino acids. J lost 2 bases, V lost 6 bases, and 13 bases had no gene match. The CDR3: CASSPRTARGTYEQYF. The CDR3 region has the DNA TGTGCCAGCAGTCCCCGGACAGCCAGGGGGACCTACGAGCAGTACTTC.

A remark on this clonotype: Relative to the germline gene, one junction end is altered; a read error may explain this. The V gene is TRBV14, the J gene TRBJ1-6; the D gene is possibly TRBD1 (5 bases). The germline gives CDR1 SGHDN, CDR2 FVKESK. The CDR3 has 16 residues. The CDR3: CASSQDWGSYNSLLHF. DNA of the CDR3: TGTGCCAGCAGCCAAGATTGGGGGTCCTATAATTCACTCCTCCACTTT.

The chain combines TRBV28 with TRBJ2-1; 8 bases agree with TRBD2. The V and J ends lost 6 bases and 4 bases, in that order; junction bases with no gene match: 11. Per the germline V gene, CDR1 is MDHEN and CDR2 is SYDVKM. CDR3 size: 16 residues. CDR3 sequence (DNA): TGTGCCAGCAGCGGCAGGGCGGGGGGTACGTACAATGAGCAGTTCTTC. Amino acid sequence: CASSGRAGGTYNEQFF. The entire variable domain, with the rest obtained from reference TRBV28 and TRBJ2-1, is as follows: DVKVTQSSRYLVKRTGEKVFLECVQDMDHENMFWYRQDPGLGLRLIYFSYDVKMKEKGDIPEGYSVSREKKERFSLILESASTNQTSMYLCASSGRAGGTYNEQFFGPGTRLTVL.

This clonotype has only a few counts. In nucleotides, the CDR3 is TGTGCCAGCAGGCCCCAGTGGGAGACCCAGTACTTC. As protein: CASRPQWETQYF. The chain links TRBV2 to TRBJ2-5; D call uncertain. This CDR3 spans 12 amino acids. V lost 6 bases and J lost 5, with 10 bases in between. Germline values: CDR1 SNHLY, CDR2 FYNNEI.

The chain recombines TRBV6-1 with TRBJ2-5, with D tentatively TRBD1 (6 bases). The V gene lost 2 bases and the J gene lost 5 bases, with 12 bases spanning the gap. The CDR3 has 14 residues. Germline CDR1 reads MNHNS; CDR2 reads SASEGT. The CDR3 spells CASSESRGRETQYF. CDR3 sequence (DNA): TGTGCCAGCAGTGAAAGCAGGGGCCGCGAGACCCAGTACTTC.

The CDR3 loop reads CASSFEGGPDTQYF. The CDR3 DNA sequence: TGTGCCAGCAGCTTTGAAGGAGGGCCAGATACGCAGTATTTT. The rearrangement joins TRBV7-2 to TRBJ2-3, with a weak D call TRBD2 (6 bases). The germline V and J ends were trimmed by 3 bases and 4 bases, with 11 bases remaining between them. CDR3 length equals 14 residues. Germline V lookup: CDR1 SGHTA, CDR2 FQGNSA.

This clonotype occurred many times. The chain carries TRBV6-5 and TRBJ2-7; 8 bases line up with TRBD1. Germline trimming cut 0 bases from V and 2 bases from J; bases unmatched to any gene: 3. The CDR3 loop spans 15 amino acids. The V gene's germline CDR1 is MNHEY and CDR2 SVGAGI. The CDR3 here is CASSYSGTGPYEQYF. The CDR3 bases are TGTGCCAGCAGTTACTCCGGGACAGGTCCCTACGAGCAGTACTTC.

This clonotype has a handful of counts. The V gene is TRBV20-1, the J gene TRBJ2-3; D gene uncertain. The CDR3 length is 15 residues. V gave up 0 bases and J gave up 0 bases, with 10 bases separating them. CDR1 is DFQATT, CDR2 SNEGSKA, per germline (reference sequence). The CDR3 loop reads CSARDQARSTDTQYF. Here the CDR3 DNA reads TGCAGTGCTAGAGATCAGGCCAGAAGCACAGATACGCAGTATTTT.

This chain connects TRBV5-1 to TRBJ1-1; tentatively, D is TRBD1 (6 bases). From germline, CDR1 is SGHRS and CDR2 YFSETQ. The CDR3 is 15 residues long. The V end was cut by 3 bases, the J end by 5 bases, with 17 bases between. The CDR3 spells CASSSRDKSRTEAFF. CDR3 coding DNA: TGCGCCAGCAGCTCGCGGGACAAAAGTAGGACTGAAGCTTTCTTT.

In its sample, this clonotype was seen many times. CDR3 region: CSARDWGGGGPEQYF. The CDR3 nucleotides read TGCAGTGCTAGAGATTGGGGCGGGGGAGGTCCCGAGCAGTACTTC. J is TRBJ2-7 and V is TRBV20-1, with 7 positions matching TRBD2. The CDR3 totals 15 residues. Germline trimming cut 0 bases from V and 6 bases from J; bases unmatched to any gene: 11. Germline V gene data show CDR1 as DFQATT and CDR2 as SNEGSKA (reference sequence).

The chain carries TRBV5-1 and TRBJ2-5, with D possibly matching TRBD2 (6 bases). This CDR3 is 15 amino acids long. Deletions cut 0 bases from V and 1 base from J, with 10 bases between. Per the germline V gene, CDR1 is SGHRS and CDR2 is YFSETQ. CDR3 bases: TGCGCCAGCAGCTTGGGGTACGGGGGCCAAGAGACCCAGTACTTC. Protein: CASSLGYGGQETQYF.

The chain carries TRBV6-2 or TRBV6-3 and TRBJ2-1; TRBD2 agrees at 8 bases. The DNA end favors TRBJ2-7, so the J call may be wrong. Germline V gives CDR1 MNHEY, CDR2 SVGEGT. CDR3 length: 16 residues. CDR3 region: CASSPIGSGGINEQYF. The CDR3 nucleotides read TGTGCCAGCAGTCCCATTGGCAGCGGGGGTATTAATGAGCAGTACTTC.

In its sample, this clonotype was seen a few times. CDR3 sequence: CASSRPPDNYGYTF. DNA for the CDR3: TGTGCCAGCAGCCGCCCACCGGATAACTATGGCTACACCTTC. This chain uses TRBV7-9 with TRBJ1-2; D gene ambiguous. Germline assignment: CDR1 SEHNR and CDR2 FQNEAQ (reference sequence). CDR3 length: 14 residues. Trimming took off 5 bases at V and 1 base at J, with 11 bases between the two ends.

CDR3 sequence (DNA): TGCAGTGCGATCGACCGGACTAGCTACGATGAGCAGTACTTC. This translates into CSAIDRTSYDEQYF. The chain carries TRBV20-1 and TRBJ2-4; TRBD2 aligns across 8 bases. J gave up 13 bases and V 6 bases, and 17 bases lay outside the gene matches. The CDR3 loop spans 14 amino acids. Germline CDR1 is DFQATT and CDR2 is SNEGSKA (reference sequence).

As to this clonotype: Being one base from a much bigger clone, this may be a read error. The chain links TRBV7-9 to TRBJ2-5; TRBD2 matches 8 bases. V lost 0 bases, J lost 11 bases, and 20 bases stayed unmatched. Per germline, CDR1 SEHNR and CDR2 FQNEAQ (reference sequence). This CDR3 comprises 18 residues. Here the CDR3 DNA reads TGTGCCAGCAGCTTAGCACGGAGGACGGGAGGGGTATACAATGAGCAGTACTTC. Translated, it gives CASSLARRTGGVYNEQYF.

The chain links TRBV9 to TRBJ1-2; no reliable D call. CDR1 and CDR2 from the germline V gene are SGDLS and YYNGEE. CDR3 size: 13 residues. V was clipped by 0 bases and J by 2 bases, with 5 bases between them. CDR3 in amino acids: CASSVEPNYGYTF. The CDR3 DNA follows: TGTGCCAGCAGCGTAGAGCCCAACTATGGCTACACCTTC.

This clonotype was observed once. The chain carries TRBV28 and TRBJ1-5; TRBD1 agrees at 10 bases. Germline V lookup: CDR1 MDHEN, CDR2 SYDVKM. CDR3 length: 15 residues. With V trimmed by 5 bases and J by 4 bases, 5 bases remained unmatched. The CDR3 region has the DNA TGTGCCAGCAGTGCCCCGGACAGGGGGAATCAGCCCCAGCATTTT. It codes for CASSAPDRGNQPQHF. Full variable domain (remainder filled in from reference TRBV28 and TRBJ1-5): DVKVTQSSRYLVKRTGEKVFLECVQDMDHENMFWYRQDPGLGLRLIYFSYDVKMKEKGDIPEGYSVSREKKERFSLILESASTNQTSMYLCASSAPDRGNQPQHFGDGTRLSIL.

This clonotype showed up just a few times. The chain combines TRBV3-1 with TRBJ1-1, with D perhaps matching TRBD1 (6 bases). In germline, CDR1 is LGHDT, CDR2 YNNKEL (reference sequence). V was shortened by 2 bases and J by 11 bases, with 12 bases between the two germline ends. This CDR3 is built from 12 residues. The CDR3 loop is CASSQITGNAFF. The DNA for the CDR3 is TGTGCCAGCAGCCAAATTACAGGGAATGCTTTCTTT.

This clonotype appeared many times. The DNA for the CDR3 is TGCGCCAGCAGCCACCAAGACAGTTACACTGAAGCTTTCTTT. Translating gives CASSHQDSYTEAFF. The V call is TRBV4-3, the J call TRBJ1-1, with a weak D call TRBD1 (5 bases). V dropped 3 bases and J dropped 3 bases, with 11 bases sitting between them. The length of the CDR3 is 14 residues. Germline assignment: CDR1 LGHNA and CDR2 YSLEER.

This clonotype was detected a few times. The rearrangement joins TRBV5-1 to TRBJ1-2, with 8 bases that match TRBD1. The CDR3 loop spans 15 amino acids. V trimming: 3 bases; J trimming: 8 bases; junction bases outside the gene matches: 12. CDR1 is SGHRS, CDR2 YFSETQ, per germline. DNA of the CDR3: TGCGCCAGCAGCTATGGTTTACAGGGGGGAGGGGGCTACACCTTC. It codes for CASSYGLQGGGGYTF.

This clonotype came up a few times. The V call is TRBV5-6, the J call TRBJ2-1, with a possible D match to TRBD2 (5 bases). The germline V and J ends were trimmed by 5 bases and 8 bases, with 17 bases remaining between them. There are 14 residues in the CDR3. Per the germline V gene, CDR1 is SGHDT and CDR2 is YYEEEE. Here the CDR3 reads CASRSGGRRDEQFF. The CDR3 nucleotides are TGTGCCAGCAGGTCGGGCGGTCGGCGGGATGAGCAGTTCTTC.

The CDR3 loop reads CSADIGGATNEKLFF. DNA for the CDR3: TGCAGTGCTGACATCGGGGGAGCAACTAATGAAAAACTGTTTTTT. The chain recombines TRBV20-1 with TRBJ1-4, with a weak D call TRBD1 (5 bases). The germline V gene has CDR1 DFQATT and CDR2 SNEGSKA (reference sequence). There are 15 residues in the CDR3. The V end lost 5 bases, the J end lost 0 bases, and 13 bases lay between the germline ends.

This clonotype was recorded many times. The chain uses TRBV20-1 and TRBJ2-1, with 10 bases fitting TRBD2. The CDR3 runs 14 residues. The germline V gene encodes CDR1 DFQATT and CDR2 SNEGSKA (reference sequence). J gave up 5 bases and V 5 bases, and 6 bases lay outside the gene matches. The CDR3 loop is CSAPSGGSNNEQFF. In DNA form, the CDR3 reads TGCAGTGCTCCTAGCGGGGGATCCAACAATGAGCAGTTCTTC.

This clonotype was picked up many times. CDR3: CASSARSGRGYNEQFF. The CDR3 nucleotides read TGTGCCAGCAGTGCCCGTAGTGGGCGGGGGTACAATGAGCAGTTCTTC. The chain is built from TRBV28 and TRBJ2-1; 7 nucleotides match TRBD2. Germline-derived CDR1 and CDR2 are MDHEN and SYDVKM. V gave up 5 bases and J gave up 4 bases; unmatched junction bases: 11. This CDR3 contains 16 residues.

The chain is built from TRBV20-1 and TRBJ1-6; D is ambiguous. The CDR3 has 18 amino acids. Germline CDR1 is DFQATT and CDR2 is SNEGSKA (reference sequence). V shed 0 bases and J shed 0 bases, with 15 bases lying between them. CDR3: CSARDNSTTSSYNSPLHF. The DNA for the CDR3 is TGCAGTGCTAGAGATAACAGTACTACAAGCTCCTATAATTCACCCCTCCACTTT.

As concerns this clonotype: A read error may account for a junction end that differs from germline. The chain combines TRBV2 with TRBJ1-1, with D perhaps TRBD1 (5 bases). Per the germline V gene, CDR1 is SNHLY and CDR2 is FYNNEI. This CDR3 is built from 14 residues. The CDR3 protein is CAGSESRAGRTAFF. The CDR3 bases are TGTGCCGGCAGCGAGTCCAGGGCAGGTCGGACGGCTTTCTTT.